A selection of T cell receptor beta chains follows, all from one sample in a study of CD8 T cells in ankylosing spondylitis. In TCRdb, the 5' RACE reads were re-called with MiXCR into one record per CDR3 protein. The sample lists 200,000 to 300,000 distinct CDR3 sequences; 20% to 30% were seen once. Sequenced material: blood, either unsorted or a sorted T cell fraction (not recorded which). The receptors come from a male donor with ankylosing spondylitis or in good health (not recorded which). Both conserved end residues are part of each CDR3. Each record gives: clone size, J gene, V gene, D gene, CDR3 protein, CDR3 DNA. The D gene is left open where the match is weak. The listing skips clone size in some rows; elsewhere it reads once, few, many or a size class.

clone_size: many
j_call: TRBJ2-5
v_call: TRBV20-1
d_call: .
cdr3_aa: CSASLWDTDETQYF
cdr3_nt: TGCAGTGCTAGTCTGTGGGACACGGACGAGACCCAGTACTTC

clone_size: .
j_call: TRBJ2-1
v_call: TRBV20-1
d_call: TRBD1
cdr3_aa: CSARDRDSRSYNEQFF
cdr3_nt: TGCAGTGCTAGAGATCGGGACAGTCGCTCCTACAATGAGCAGTTCTTC

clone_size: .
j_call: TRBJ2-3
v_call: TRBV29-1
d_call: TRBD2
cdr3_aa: CSVALMAGGTDTQYF
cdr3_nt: TGCAGCGTGGCTCTTATGGCGGGGGGCACAGATACGCAGTATTTT

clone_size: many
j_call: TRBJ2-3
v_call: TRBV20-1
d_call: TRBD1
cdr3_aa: CSARGGTGDTDTQYF
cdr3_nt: TGCAGTGCTAGAGGGGGGACAGGGGACACAGATACGCAGTATTTT

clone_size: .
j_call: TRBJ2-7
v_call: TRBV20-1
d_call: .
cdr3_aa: CSASDRAGDEQYF
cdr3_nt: TGCAGTGCTTCGGACAGGGCGGGGGACGAGCAGTACTTC

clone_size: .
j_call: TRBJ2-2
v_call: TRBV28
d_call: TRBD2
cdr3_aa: CASRKGLASGELFF
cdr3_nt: TGTGCCAGCAGAAAGGGACTAGCCTCTGGGGAGCTGTTTTTT

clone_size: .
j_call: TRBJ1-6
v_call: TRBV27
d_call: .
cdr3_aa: CASSLRGSPLHF
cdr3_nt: TGTGCCAGCAGTTTGAGGGGGTCACCCCTCCACTTT

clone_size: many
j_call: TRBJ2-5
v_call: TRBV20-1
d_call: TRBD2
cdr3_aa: CSATPSGGAETQYF
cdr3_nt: TGCAGTGCTACACCTAGCGGGGGGGCGGAGACCCAGTACTTC

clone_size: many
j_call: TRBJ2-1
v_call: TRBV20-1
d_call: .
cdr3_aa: CSLPSPLARYNEQFF
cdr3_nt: TGCAGCTTACCCTCCCCCCTAGCGAGGTACAATGAGCAGTTCTTC

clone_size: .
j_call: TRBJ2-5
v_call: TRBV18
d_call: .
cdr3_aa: CASSPKQVGVYQETQYF
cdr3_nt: TGTGCCAGCTCACCAAAGCAGGTCGGGGTGTACCAGGAGACCCAGTACTTC

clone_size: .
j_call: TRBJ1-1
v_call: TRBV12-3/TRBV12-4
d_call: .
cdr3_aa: CASSRETVTEAFF
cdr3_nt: TGTGCCAGCAGTCGAGAAACAGTGACTGAAGCTTTCTTT

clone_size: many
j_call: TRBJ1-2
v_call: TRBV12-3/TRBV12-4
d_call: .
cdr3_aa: CASSSRPDSNYGYTF
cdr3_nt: TGTGCCAGCAGTTCTCGCCCGGACAGCAACTATGGCTACACCTTC

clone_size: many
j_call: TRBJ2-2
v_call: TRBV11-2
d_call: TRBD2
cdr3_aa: CASSSAWPSGGTGELFF
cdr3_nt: TGTGCCAGCAGCTCCGCTTGGCCTAGCGGGGGCACCGGGGAGCTGTTTTTT

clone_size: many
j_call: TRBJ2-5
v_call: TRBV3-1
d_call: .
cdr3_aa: CASAGKGETQYF
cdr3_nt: TGTGCCAGCGCTGGTAAGGGGGAGACCCAGTACTTC

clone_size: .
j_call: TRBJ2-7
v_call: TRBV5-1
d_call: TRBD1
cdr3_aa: CASSWDRLNYEQYF
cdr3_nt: TGCGCCAGCAGTTGGGACAGACTTAACTACGAGCAGTACTTC

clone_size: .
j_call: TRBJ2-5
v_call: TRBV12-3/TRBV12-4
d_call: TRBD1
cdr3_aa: CASRLGQGTETQYF
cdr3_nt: TGTGCCAGCAGGCTGGGACAGGGCACAGAGACCCAGTACTTC

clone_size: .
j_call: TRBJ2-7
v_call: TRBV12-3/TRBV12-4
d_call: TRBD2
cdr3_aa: CASSFGGGYEQYF
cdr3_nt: TGTGCCAGCAGTTTCGGCGGGGGTTACGAGCAGTACTTC

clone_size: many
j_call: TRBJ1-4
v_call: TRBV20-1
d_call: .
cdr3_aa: CSASRGHPNEKLFF
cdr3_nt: TGCAGTGCTAGTCGGGGACACCCAAATGAAAAACTGTTTTTT

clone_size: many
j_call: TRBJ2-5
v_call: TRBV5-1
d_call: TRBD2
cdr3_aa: CASSNGGGGGETQYF
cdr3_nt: TGCGCCAGCAGTAACGGCGGGGGAGGAGGGGAGACCCAGTACTTC

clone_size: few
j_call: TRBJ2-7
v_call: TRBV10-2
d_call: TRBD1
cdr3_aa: CASSEGTGYEQYF
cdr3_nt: TGCGCCAGCAGTGAAGGGACAGGCTACGAGCAGTACTTC

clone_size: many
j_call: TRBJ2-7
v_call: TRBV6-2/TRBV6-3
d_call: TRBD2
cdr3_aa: CASSQTRLSGGTPFPVEQYF
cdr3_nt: TGTGCCAGCAGTCAGACGAGATTAAGCGGGGGGACCCCTTTCCCCGTCGAGCAGTACTTC

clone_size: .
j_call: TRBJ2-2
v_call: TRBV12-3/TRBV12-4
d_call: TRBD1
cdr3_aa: CASSLGGGEAGELFF
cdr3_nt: TGTGCCAGCAGTTTAGGAGGGGGCGAGGCCGGGGAGCTGTTTTTT

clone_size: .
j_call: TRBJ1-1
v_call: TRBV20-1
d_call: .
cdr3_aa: CSASQGLDTEAFF
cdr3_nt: TGCAGTGCCTCCCAGGGATTGGACACTGAAGCTTTCTTT

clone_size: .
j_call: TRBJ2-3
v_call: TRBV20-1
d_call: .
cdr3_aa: CSARDFRAEGTDTQYF
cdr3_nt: TGCAGTGCTAGAGATTTCCGGGCGGAAGGCACAGATACGCAGTATTTT

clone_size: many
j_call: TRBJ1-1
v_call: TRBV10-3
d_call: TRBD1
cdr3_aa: CAVRQGQNTEAFF
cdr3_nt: TGTGCCGTAAGACAGGGTCAGAACACTGAAGCTTTCTTT

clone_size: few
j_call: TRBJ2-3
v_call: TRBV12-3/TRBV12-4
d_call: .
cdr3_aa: CASSELEGTDTQYF
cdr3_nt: TGTGCCAGCAGTGAACTAGAAGGCACAGATACGCAGTATTTT

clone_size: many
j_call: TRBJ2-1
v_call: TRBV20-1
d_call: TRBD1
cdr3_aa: CSARDRLRGRVNEQFF
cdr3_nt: TGCAGTGCTAGAGATCGTCTCAGGGGGCGCGTCAATGAGCAGTTCTTC

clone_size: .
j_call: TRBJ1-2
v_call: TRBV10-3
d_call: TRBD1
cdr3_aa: CAISATTGGYGYTF
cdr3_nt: TGTGCCATCAGTGCGACGACAGGGGGCTATGGCTACACCTTC

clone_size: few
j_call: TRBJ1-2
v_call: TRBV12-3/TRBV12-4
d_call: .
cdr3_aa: CASSPGRNYGYTF
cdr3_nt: TGTGCCAGCAGCCCCGGCAGGAACTATGGCTACACCTTC

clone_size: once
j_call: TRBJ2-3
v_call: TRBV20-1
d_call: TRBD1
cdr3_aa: CSAREGTGEDTQYF
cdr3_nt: TGCAGTGCTAGAGAAGGGACAGGGGAGGATACGCAGTATTTT

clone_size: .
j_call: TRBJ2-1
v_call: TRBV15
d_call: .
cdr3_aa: CATSVTRRDGKNEQFF
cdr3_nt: TGTGCCACCAGCGTTACCCGGAGGGACGGAAAAAATGAGCAGTTCTTC

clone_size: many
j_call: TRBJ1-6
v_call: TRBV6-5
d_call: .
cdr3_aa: CASSYSSGFYNSPLHF
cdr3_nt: TGTGCCAGCAGTTACTCGTCAGGGTTCTATAATTCACCCCTCCACTTT

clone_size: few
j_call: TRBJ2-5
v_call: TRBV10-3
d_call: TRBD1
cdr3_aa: CAISRDSQETQYF
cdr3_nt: TGTGCCATCAGCCGGGACAGCCAAGAGACCCAGTACTTC

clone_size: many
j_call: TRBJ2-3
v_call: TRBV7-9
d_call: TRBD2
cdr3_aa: CASSTRGGQGDTQYF
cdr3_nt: TGTGCCAGCAGCACGCGGGGGGGCCAAGGAGATACGCAGTATTTT

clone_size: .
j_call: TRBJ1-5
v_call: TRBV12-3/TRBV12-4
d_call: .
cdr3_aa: CASTYRVGQPQHF
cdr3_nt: TGTGCCAGCACCTACAGGGTCGGGCAGCCCCAGCATTTT

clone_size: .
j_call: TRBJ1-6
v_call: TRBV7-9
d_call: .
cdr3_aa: CASSFAREGTLHF
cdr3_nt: TGTGCCAGCAGCTTCGCCAGGGAAGGAACCCTCCACTTT

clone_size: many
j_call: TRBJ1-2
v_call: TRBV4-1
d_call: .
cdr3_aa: CASSQDRAGSLVDYGYTF
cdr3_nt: TGCGCCAGCAGCCAAGATCGGGCAGGGTCGTTGGTGGACTATGGCTACACCTTC

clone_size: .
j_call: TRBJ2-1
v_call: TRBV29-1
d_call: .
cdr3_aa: CSVEPEDEQFF
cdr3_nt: TGCAGCGTTGAGCCAGAGGATGAGCAGTTCTTC

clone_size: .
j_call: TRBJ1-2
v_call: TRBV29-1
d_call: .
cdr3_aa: CSAAFRGAHYGYTF
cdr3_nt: TGCAGCGCTGCGTTTCGGGGGGCTCACTATGGCTACACCTTC

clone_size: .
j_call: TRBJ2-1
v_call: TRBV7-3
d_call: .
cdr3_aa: CASSLTSGGRSSYNEQFF
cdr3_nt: TGTGCCAGCAGCTTAACGTCGGGGGGCCGGAGCTCCTACAATGAGCAGTTCTTC

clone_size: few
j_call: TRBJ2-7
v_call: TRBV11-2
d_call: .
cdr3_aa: CASSLGGSAGTYEQYF
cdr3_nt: TGTGCCAGCAGCTTAGGTGGTTCCGCAGGCACCTACGAGCAGTACTTC

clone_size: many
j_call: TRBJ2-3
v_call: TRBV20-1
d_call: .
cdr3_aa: CSAPRADTQYF
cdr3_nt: TGCAGTGCTCCACGGGCAGATACGCAGTATTTT

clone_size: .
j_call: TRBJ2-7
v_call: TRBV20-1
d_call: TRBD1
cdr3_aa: CSATQMGTGSYEQYF
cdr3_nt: TGCAGTGCAACCCAGATGGGGACAGGGTCCTACGAGCAGTACTTC

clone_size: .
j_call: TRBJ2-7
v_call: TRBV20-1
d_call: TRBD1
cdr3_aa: CSASGGGTGVYEQYF
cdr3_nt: TGCAGTGCTAGTGGGGGCGGGACAGGGGTCTACGAGCAGTACTTC

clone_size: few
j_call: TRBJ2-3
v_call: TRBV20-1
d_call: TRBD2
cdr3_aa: CSARGRGGADTQYF
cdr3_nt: TGCAGTGCCCGCGGGCGGGGGGGCGCAGATACGCAGTATTTT

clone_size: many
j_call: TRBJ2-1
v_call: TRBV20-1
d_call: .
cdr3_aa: CSARAPTYRQGTNNEQFF
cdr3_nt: TGCAGTGCTAGAGCGCCGACCTACCGACAGGGGACTAACAATGAGCAGTTCTTC

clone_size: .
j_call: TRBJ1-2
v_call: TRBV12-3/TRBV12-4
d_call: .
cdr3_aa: CASSLTGANYGYTF
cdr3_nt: TGTGCCAGCAGTTTAACTGGGGCTAACTATGGCTACACCTTC